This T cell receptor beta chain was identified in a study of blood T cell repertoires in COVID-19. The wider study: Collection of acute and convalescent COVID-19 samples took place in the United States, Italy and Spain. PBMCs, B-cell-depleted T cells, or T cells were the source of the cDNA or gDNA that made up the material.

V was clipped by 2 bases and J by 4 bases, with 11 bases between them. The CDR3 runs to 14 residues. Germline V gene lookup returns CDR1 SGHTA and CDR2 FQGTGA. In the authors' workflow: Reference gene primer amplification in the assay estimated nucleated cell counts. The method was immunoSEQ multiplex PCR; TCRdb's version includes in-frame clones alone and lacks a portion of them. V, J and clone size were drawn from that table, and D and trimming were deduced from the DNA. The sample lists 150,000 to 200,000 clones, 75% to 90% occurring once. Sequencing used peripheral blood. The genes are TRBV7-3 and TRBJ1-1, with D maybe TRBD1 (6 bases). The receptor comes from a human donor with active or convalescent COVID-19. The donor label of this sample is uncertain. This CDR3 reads CASSLQGKVTEAFF. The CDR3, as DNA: TGTGCCAGCAGCTTACAGGGGAAGGTCACTGAAGCTTTCTTT.